The 9 T cell receptor beta chains reported below all come from one sample, sequenced in a study of OX40 agonist ivuxolimab in advanced cancers. The protocol was immunoSEQ multiplex PCR, while the TCRdb copy is restricted to in-frame clones and leaves out a portion. The sample shows about 50,000 clones, around 87% of them seen only once. The sample was CD4+ or CD8+ T cells sorted from blood, taken in a trial of the OX40 agonist ivuxolimab. Receptor source: an adult with an advanced solid tumor such as melanoma, head and neck, liver or kidney cancer.

The chain carries TRBV5-1 and TRBJ2-1; possibly TRBD1 for D (5 bases). CDR1 and CDR2 from the germline V gene are SGHRS and YFSETQ. V lost 1 base, J lost 4 bases, and 6 bases lay in between. The CDR3 length is 13 residues. The CDR3 sequence is CASSLTGYNEQFF. CDR3 coding DNA: TGCGCCAGCAGCTTGACAGGTTACAATGAGCAGTTCTTC.

This clone occurred a few times. This chain connects TRBV28 to TRBJ1-3, with D possibly matching TRBD1 (6 bases). The CDR3 extends over 19 amino acids. In germline, CDR1 is MDHEN, CDR2 SYDVKM. The V end was cut by 3 bases, the J end by 0 bases, with 21 bases between. The CDR3 nucleotides are TGTGCCAGCAGTTTTTCTGCGAAAACCGGGACAATCTCTGGAAACACCATATATTTT. This codes for CASSFSAKTGTISGNTIYF.

The V gene is TRBV13, the J gene TRBJ2-4; D uncertain. The V gene's germline CDR1 is PRHDT and CDR2 FYEKMQ (reference sequence). With 2 bases removed from V and 5 bases from J, the gap between germline ends came to 16 bases. CDR3 length equals 16 residues. For the CDR3, the DNA is TGTGCCAGCAGCTTACGGCCAGCCCCCCCCCAAAACATTCAGTACTTC. Translation gives CASSLRPAPPQNIQYF.

This rearrangement joins TRBV19 to TRBJ2-7; 8 bases fit TRBD2. V lost 6 bases to trimming and J lost 3 bases; unmatched junction nucleotides: 7. This CDR3 contains 14 residues. The germline gives CDR1 LNHDA, CDR2 SQIVND (reference sequence). The CDR3 DNA sequence: TGTGCCAGTAGACCGACTAGCGCTAACTACGAGCAGTACTTC. This sequence encodes CASRPTSANYEQYF.

A single count supports this clone. The gene calls are TRBV9 and TRBJ2-1; 8 nucleotides agree with TRBD2. J was trimmed by 4 bases and V by 1 base; bases with no gene match: 4. The CDR3 totals 15 residues. The V gene's germline CDR1 is SGDLS and CDR2 YYNGEE. The CDR3 loop is CASSVTSGGYNEQFF. For the CDR3, the DNA is TGTGCCAGCAGCGTAACTAGCGGAGGATACAATGAGCAGTTCTTC.

The V call is TRBV28, the J call TRBJ2-1; 13 positions match TRBD2. Trimming removed 9 bases from V and 4 bases from J; junction bases left unmatched: 0. This CDR3 spans 13 amino acids. Germline V lookup: CDR1 MDHEN, CDR2 SYDVKM. The CDR3 here is CARGLAGYNEQFF. The CDR3 nucleotides are TGTGCCAGGGGACTAGCGGGATACAATGAGCAGTTCTTC.

V gene TRBV28 combines with J gene TRBJ1-3; D not certain. V was cut by 6 bases and J by 1 base, with 7 bases left in between. The CDR3 has 13 amino acids. Germline CDR1 and CDR2: MDHEN and SYDVKM. The CDR3 protein is CASRVGSGNTIYF. In DNA, the CDR3 is TGTGCCAGCAGGGTCGGATCTGGAAACACCATATATTTT.

V and J are TRBV7-9 and TRBJ2-2; D possibly corresponds to TRBD2 (6 bases). This CDR3 is built from 17 residues. Trimming cost V 1 base and J 1 base, with 13 bases left between them. CDR1 and CDR2 (germline): SEHNR, FQNEAQ (reference sequence). CDR3 nucleotides: TGTGCCAGCAGCTTAGATATCGGGGGATGGAACACCGGGGAGCTGTTTTTT. This gives the protein CASSLDIGGWNTGELFF. Supplemented by reference TRBV7-9 and TRBJ2-2, the full variable domain reads DTGVSQNPRHKITKRGQNVTFRCDPISEHNRLYWYRQTLGQGPEFLTYFQNEAQLEKSRLLSDRFSAERPKGSFSTLEIQRTEQGDSAMYLCASSLDIGGWNTGELFFGEGSRLTVL.

V usage is TRBV13 and J usage is TRBJ2-7, with TRBD1 identical over 10 bases. There are 16 residues in the CDR3. The germline CDR1 and CDR2 sequences are PRHDT and FYEKMQ (reference sequence). V dropped 5 bases and J dropped 4; count of bases not matched to a gene: 11. The CDR3 sequence: CASSIRQGALAYEQYF. CDR3 nucleotides: TGTGCCAGCAGCATCCGACAGGGGGCGCTCGCTTACGAGCAGTACTTC.